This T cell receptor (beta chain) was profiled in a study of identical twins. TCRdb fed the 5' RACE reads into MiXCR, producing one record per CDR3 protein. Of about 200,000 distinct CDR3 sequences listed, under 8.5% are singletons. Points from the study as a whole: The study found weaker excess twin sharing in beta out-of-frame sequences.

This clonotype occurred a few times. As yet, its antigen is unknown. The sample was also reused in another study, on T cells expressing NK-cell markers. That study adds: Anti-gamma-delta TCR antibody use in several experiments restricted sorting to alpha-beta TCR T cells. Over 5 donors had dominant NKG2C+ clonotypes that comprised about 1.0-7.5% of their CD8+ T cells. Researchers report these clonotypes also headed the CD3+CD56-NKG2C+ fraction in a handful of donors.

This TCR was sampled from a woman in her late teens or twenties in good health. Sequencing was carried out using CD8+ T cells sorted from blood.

The CDR3 region is CASSVGGDIQYF. The CDR3 nucleotides are TGTGCCAGCAGCGTAGGGGGCGACATTCAGTACTTC. The gene calls are TRBV9 and TRBJ2-4; TRBD1 is a possible D gene (5 bases). Trimming removed 0 bases from V and 8 bases from J, with 6 bases in between. The germline gives CDR1 SGDLS, CDR2 YYNGEE. The CDR3 sequence is 12 residues long. The full variable domain, with the rest looked up from reference TRBV9 and TRBJ2-4, is DSGVTQTPKHLITATGQRVTLRCSPRSGDLSVYWYQQSLDQGLQFLIQYYNGEERAKGNILERFSAQQFPDLHSELNLSSLELGDSALYFCASSVGGDIQYFGAGTRLSVL.